What follows are 14 T cell receptor beta chains derived from one specimen sequenced in a study of T cells in Graves' hyperthyroidism and ophthalmopathy. RNA transcripts yielded amplified TCR beta CDR3 regions. The HTBI primer set drove a first-round RT-PCR of the TCR CDR3. MiXCR was run by TCRdb on the multiplex PCR reads, yielding one entry per CDR3 protein. The sample contains a few hundred thousand distinct CDR3 sequences, 12% to 15% of which appear only once. The specimen was blood. The receptors were gathered from a woman aged 40 to 50 with Graves' hyperthyroidism.

V and J are TRBV7-2 and TRBJ2-3; the D gene is possibly TRBD2 (6 bases). The CDR3 totals 14 residues. V lost 2 bases and J 2 bases, leaving 8 bases between the germline ends. The germline gives CDR1 SGHTA, CDR2 FQGNSA. The DNA of the CDR3 is TGTGCCAGCAGCTTATCTAGCGCCACAGATACGCAGTATTTT. This gives the protein CASSLSSATDTQYF.

This clonotype was observed many times. This chain connects TRBV28 to TRBJ2-5, with TRBD2 identical over 9 bases. Germline V gene data show CDR1 as MDHEN and CDR2 as SYDVKM. The CDR3 sequence is 15 residues long. V was clipped by 4 bases and J by 4 bases; unmatched bases: 7. For the CDR3, the DNA is TGTGCCAGCAGTTCGTCTAGCGGGATAGGAGAGACCCAGTACTTC. Translating gives CASSSSSGIGETQYF.

This clonotype was seen more than once but under ten times. This chain connects TRBV7-9 to TRBJ1-2, with 8 bases matching TRBD1. After removal of 4 bases from V and 4 bases from J, the junction contained 8 bases not matched to a gene. The CDR3 covers 15 residues. CDR1 and CDR2 (germline): SEHNR, FQNEAQ (reference sequence). The CDR3 sequence is CASSSTDRVGYGYTF. CDR3 DNA: TGTGCCAGCAGCTCTACGGACAGGGTCGGCTATGGCTACACCTTC.

This clonotype was found a few times. The chain uses TRBV20-1 and TRBJ2-5; D uncertain. Germline-derived CDR1 and CDR2 are DFQATT and SNEGSKA (reference sequence). This CDR3 comprises 13 residues. V dropped 3 bases and J dropped 1 base, with 9 bases sitting between them. CDR3 region: CSARGSPQETQYF. Here the CDR3 DNA reads TGCAGTGCTAGGGGCAGTCCCCAAGAGACCCAGTACTTC.

This clonotype appeared a single time. The CDR3 region is CASKGLHFNEQFF. The CDR3 coding sequence is TGTGCCAGCAAGGGACTTCATTTCAATGAGCAGTTCTTC. This chain links TRBV25-1 with TRBJ2-1; D is perhaps TRBD2 (6 bases). Germline V gene data show CDR1 as MGHDK and CDR2 as SYGVNS. CDR3 size: 13 residues. Trimming shortened V by 7 bases and J by 6 bases, and 13 bases separated the two germline ends.

This clonotype occurred a few times. The chain joins TRBV5-1 to TRBJ2-3; TRBD1 or TRBD2 may be the D gene (5 bases each). The CDR3 length is 13 residues. The germline V and J ends were trimmed by 4 bases and 4 bases, with 10 bases remaining between them. Germline assignment: CDR1 SGHRS and CDR2 YFSETQ. CDR3: CASSETGPDTQYF. DNA of the CDR3: TGCGCCAGCAGCGAGACGGGGCCAGATACGCAGTATTTT.

This chain's CDR3 is CASSRLSSYNEQFF. CDR3 bases: TGTGCCAGCAGTCGCCTTAGCTCCTACAATGAGCAGTTCTTC. This chain uses TRBV28 with TRBJ2-1; D unclear. In germline, CDR1 is MDHEN, CDR2 SYDVKM. Trimming took off 5 bases at V and 0 bases at J, with 8 bases between the two ends. The CDR3 runs to 14 residues.

This clonotype showed up just a few times. The chain joins TRBV5-1 to TRBJ2-7; D might be TRBD1 or TRBD2, each matching 6 bases. Trimming removed 8 bases from V and 3 bases from J, with 27 bases in between. The CDR3 covers 17 residues. Germline V gene data show CDR1 as SGHRS and CDR2 as YFSETQ. The CDR3, as DNA: TGCGCCAGTGTGCCTTCTACAGGGAGGAGGCTAGGCTACGAGCAGTACTTC. Translating gives CASVPSTGRRLGYEQYF.

This clonotype was seen ten or more times. The gene calls are TRBV6-5 and TRBJ2-6, with a weak D call TRBD2 (5 bases). Trimming pared 2 bases from V and 4 bases from J, leaving 12 bases between. The CDR3 runs to 16 residues. CDR1 is MNHEY and CDR2 is SVGAGI in the germline V gene. In DNA, the CDR3 is TGTGCCAGCAGTTACCTGAGGGAGTCCGGGGCCAACGTCCTGACTTTC. This gives the protein CASSYLRESGANVLTF.

This clonotype was seen at least ten times. The gene calls are TRBV12-3 or TRBV12-4 and TRBJ2-5; the match to TRBD2 covers 10 bases. V lost 3 bases, J lost 4 bases, and 8 bases stayed unmatched. This CDR3 comprises 16 residues. CDR3 residues: CASSFTGLALGETQYF. CDR3 in DNA: TGTGCCAGCAGTTTTACGGGACTAGCGTTGGGAGAGACCCAGTACTTC.

This clonotype was recorded at least ten times. For the CDR3, the DNA is TGTGCCAGCAGTGAAGGGGGGGGGCTCGATGGCTACACCTTC. Protein product: CASSEGGGLDGYTF. The chain couples TRBV2 to TRBJ1-2, with a weak D call TRBD1 (6 bases). CDR1 SNHLY and CDR2 FYNNEI come from the germline V gene. Trimming cost V 1 base and J 6 bases, with 12 bases left between them. This CDR3 is built from 14 residues.

The chain joins TRBV9 to TRBJ2-5; TRBD2 aligns across 13 bases. This CDR3 comprises 16 residues. Germline CDR1 reads SGDLS; CDR2 reads YYNGEE. V gave up 2 bases and J gave up 4 bases; unmatched junction bases: 5. The CDR3 nucleotides are TGTGCCAGCAGCGTCGGACTAGCGGGAGAAGGAGAGACCCAGTACTTC. Translation: CASSVGLAGEGETQYF.

The chain uses TRBV7-3 and TRBJ1-1; TRBD1 matches 7 bases. This CDR3 has 14 amino acids. The trim removed 4 bases at V and 8 bases at J, leaving 10 bases unmatched. CDR1 is SGHTA, CDR2 FQGTGA, per germline. The CDR3 loop reads CASSSSTGVGEAFF. In DNA, the CDR3 is TGTGCCAGCAGCTCGTCCACAGGGGTTGGAGAAGCTTTCTTT. Complete variable domain (other parts from reference TRBV7-3 and TRBJ1-1): GAGVSQTPSNKVTEKGKYVELRCDPISGHTALYWYRQSLGQGPEFLIYFQGTGAADDSGLPNDRFFAVRPEGSVSTLKIQRTERGDSAVYLCASSSSTGVGEAFFGQGTRLTVV.

The chain links TRBV11-3 to TRBJ1-3; tentative D call: TRBD1 (5 bases). V lost 2 bases, J lost 0 bases, and 8 bases lay in between. The CDR3 length is 15 residues. From germline, CDR1 is SGHNT and CDR2 YENEEA. CDR3 bases: TGTGCCAGCAGCTTATCAACAGGCTCTGGAAACACCATATATTTT. Protein: CASSLSTGSGNTIYF. The full variable domain, completed using reference TRBV11-3 and TRBJ1-3, is EAGVVQSPRYKIIEKKQPVAFWCNPISGHNTLYWYLQNLGQGPELLIRYENEEAVDDSQLPKDRFSAERLKGVDSTLKIQPAELGDSAVYLCASSLSTGSGNTIYFGEGSWLTVV.